This T cell receptor (beta chain) was captured in a study of shared clonotypes between healthy human individuals. Study results and caveats: Among donors, clonotype sharing was expected to be affected by sequencing depth.

Germline V gene lookup returns CDR1 SGHAT and CDR2 FQNNGV. The CDR3 sequence is 13 residues long. Points on this clone: Its specificity is unknown. A much larger clone lies a single base off, so this may be a read error. Other DNA sequences within the sample encode an identical CDR3.

Deep-level settings were used for running the assay. Only in-frame clones appear in the TCRdb table, and some are missing; sequencing was by immunoSEQ multiplex PCR. The top ten clones hold about 11% of a sample with fewer than 600,000 clones, 75% to 80% of them seen once. The sequenced sample was PBMCs. The TCR sequence derives from a woman between 40 and 50 years old in good health. Some clones in this sample may be carry-over from other donors' samples. The rearrangement uses TRBV11-2 and TRBJ2-4, with D unclear. The CDR3 loop reads CASSLNVENIQYF. The CDR3 DNA reads as TGCGCCAGCAGCTTAAATGTGGAGAACATTCAGTACTTC.